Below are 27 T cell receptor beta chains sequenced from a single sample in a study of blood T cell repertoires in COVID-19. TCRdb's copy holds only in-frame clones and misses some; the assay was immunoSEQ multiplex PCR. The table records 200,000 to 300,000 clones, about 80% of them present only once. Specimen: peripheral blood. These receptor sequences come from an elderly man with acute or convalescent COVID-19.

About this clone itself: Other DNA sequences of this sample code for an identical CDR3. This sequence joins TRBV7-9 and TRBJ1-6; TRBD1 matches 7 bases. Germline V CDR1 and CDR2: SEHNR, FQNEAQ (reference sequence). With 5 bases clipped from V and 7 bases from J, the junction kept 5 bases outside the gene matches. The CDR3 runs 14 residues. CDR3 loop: CASSPGQANSPLHF. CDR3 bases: TGTGCCAGCAGCCCCGGACAGGCGAATTCACCCCTCCACTTT.

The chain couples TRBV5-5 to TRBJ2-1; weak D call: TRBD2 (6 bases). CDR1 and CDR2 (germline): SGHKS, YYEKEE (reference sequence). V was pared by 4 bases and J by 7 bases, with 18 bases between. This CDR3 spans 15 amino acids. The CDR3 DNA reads TGTGCCAGCAGCGCCGGGACTCAGTTGTTTAATGAGCAGTTCTTC. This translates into CASSAGTQLFNEQFF.

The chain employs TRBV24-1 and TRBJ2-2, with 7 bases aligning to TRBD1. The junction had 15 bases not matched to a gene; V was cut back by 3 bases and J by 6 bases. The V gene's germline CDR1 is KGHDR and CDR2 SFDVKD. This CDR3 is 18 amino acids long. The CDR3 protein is CATSDGGRGKIRAGELFF. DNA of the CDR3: TGTGCCACCAGTGATGGTGGCAGGGGGAAGATTCGGGCCGGGGAGCTGTTTTTT.

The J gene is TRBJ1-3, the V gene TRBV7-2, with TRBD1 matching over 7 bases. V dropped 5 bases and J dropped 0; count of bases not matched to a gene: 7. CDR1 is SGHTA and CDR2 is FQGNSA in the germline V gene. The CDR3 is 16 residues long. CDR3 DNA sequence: TGTGCCAGCAGCGCGGGACAGCCCAGCTCTGGAAACACCATATATTTT. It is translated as CASSAGQPSSGNTIYF. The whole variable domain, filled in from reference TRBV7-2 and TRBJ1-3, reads GAGVSQSPSNKVTEKGKDVELRCDPISGHTALYWYRQSLGQGLEFLIYFQGNSAPDKSGLPSDRFSAERTGGSVSTLTIQRTQQEDSAVYLCASSAGQPSSGNTIYFGEGSWLTVV.

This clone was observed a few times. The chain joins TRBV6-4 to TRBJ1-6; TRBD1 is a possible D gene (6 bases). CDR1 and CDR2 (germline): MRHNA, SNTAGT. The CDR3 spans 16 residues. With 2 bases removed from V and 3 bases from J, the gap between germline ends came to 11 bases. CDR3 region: CASSDATGNYNSPLHF. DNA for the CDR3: TGTGCCAGCAGTGACGCGACAGGAAACTATAATTCACCCCTCCACTTT.

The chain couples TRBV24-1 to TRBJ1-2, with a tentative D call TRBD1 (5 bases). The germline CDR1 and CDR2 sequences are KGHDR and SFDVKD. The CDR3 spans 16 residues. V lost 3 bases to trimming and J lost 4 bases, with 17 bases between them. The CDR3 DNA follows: TGTGCCACCAGTGATGCAGGCCAGGGCGGGGGCTATGGCTACACCTTC. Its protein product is CATSDAGQGGGYGYTF.

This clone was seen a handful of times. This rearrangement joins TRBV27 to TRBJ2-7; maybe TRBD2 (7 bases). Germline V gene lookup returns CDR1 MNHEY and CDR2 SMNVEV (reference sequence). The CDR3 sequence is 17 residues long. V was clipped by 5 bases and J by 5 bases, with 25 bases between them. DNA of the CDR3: TGTGCCAGCAGTCGAGGAGCTAGGACTAGGAAGGGGGACGAGCAGTACTTC. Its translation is CASSRGARTRKGDEQYF.

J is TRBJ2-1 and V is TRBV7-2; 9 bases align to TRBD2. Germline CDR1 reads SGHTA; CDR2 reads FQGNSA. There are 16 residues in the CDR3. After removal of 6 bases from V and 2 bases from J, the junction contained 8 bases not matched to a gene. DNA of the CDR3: TGTGCCAGCAGACGCCTCGAGCGGGGGGCCTACAATGAGCAGTTCTTC. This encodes CASRRLERGAYNEQFF.

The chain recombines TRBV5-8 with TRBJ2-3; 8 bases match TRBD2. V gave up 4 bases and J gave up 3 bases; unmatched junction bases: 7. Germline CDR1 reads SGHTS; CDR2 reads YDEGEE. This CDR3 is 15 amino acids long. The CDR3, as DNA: TGTGCCAGCAGCCCACGGGGGGGCAGGACAGATACGCAGTATTTT. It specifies CASSPRGGRTDTQYF.

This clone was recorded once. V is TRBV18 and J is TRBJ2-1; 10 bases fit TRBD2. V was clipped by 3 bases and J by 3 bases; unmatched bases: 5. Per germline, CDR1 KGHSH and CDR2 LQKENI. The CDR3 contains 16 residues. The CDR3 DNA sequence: TGTGCCAGCTCACCCCGGCTAGCGGGGGTCTACAATGAGCAGTTCTTC. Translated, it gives CASSPRLAGVYNEQFF.

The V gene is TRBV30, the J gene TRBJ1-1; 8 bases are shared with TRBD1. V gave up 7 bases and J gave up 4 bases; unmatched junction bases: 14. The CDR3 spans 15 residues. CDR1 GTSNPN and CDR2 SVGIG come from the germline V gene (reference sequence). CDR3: CAFIPGGTPLTEAFF. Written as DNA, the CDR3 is TGTGCCTTTATCCCAGGGGGCACACCCCTCACTGAAGCTTTCTTT.

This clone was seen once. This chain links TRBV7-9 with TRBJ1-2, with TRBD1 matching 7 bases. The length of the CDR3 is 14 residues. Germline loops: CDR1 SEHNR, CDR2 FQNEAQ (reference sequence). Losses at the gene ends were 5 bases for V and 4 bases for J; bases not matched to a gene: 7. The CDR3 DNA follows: TGTGCCAGCAGCACCCATGACAGGGTCTATGGCTACACCTTC. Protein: CASSTHDRVYGYTF.

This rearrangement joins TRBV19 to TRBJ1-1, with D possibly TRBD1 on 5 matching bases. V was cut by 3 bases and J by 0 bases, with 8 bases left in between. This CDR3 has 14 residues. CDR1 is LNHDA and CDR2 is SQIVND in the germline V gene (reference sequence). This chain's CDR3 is CASSIPGLNTEAFF. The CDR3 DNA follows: TGTGCCAGTAGTATCCCAGGGCTGAACACTGAAGCTTTCTTT.

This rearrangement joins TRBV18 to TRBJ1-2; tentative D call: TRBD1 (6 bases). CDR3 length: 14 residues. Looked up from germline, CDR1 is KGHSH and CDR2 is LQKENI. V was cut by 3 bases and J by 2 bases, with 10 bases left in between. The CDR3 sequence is CASSPTGSNYGYTF. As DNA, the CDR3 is TGTGCCAGCTCACCTACAGGGTCCAACTATGGCTACACCTTC.

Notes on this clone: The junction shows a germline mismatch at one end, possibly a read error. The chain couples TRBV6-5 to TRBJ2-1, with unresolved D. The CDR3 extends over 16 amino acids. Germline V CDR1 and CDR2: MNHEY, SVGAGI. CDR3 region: CASGYSVPLAYNEQFF. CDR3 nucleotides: TGTGCCAGCGGTTATTCGGTTCCCCTCGCCTACAATGAGCAGTTCTTC.

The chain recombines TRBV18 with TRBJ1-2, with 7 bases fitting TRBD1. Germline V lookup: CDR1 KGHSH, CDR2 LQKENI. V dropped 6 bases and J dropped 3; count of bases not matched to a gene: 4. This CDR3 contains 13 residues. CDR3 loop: CASSSQGYYGYTF. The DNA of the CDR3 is TGTGCCAGCTCGTCACAGGGGTACTATGGCTACACCTTC.

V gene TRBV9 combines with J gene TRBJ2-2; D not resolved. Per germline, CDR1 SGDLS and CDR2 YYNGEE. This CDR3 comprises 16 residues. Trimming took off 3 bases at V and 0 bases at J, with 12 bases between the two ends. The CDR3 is CASSARRLPNTGELFF. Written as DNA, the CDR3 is TGTGCCAGCAGCGCCCGGCGGCTCCCGAACACCGGGGAGCTGTTTTTT.

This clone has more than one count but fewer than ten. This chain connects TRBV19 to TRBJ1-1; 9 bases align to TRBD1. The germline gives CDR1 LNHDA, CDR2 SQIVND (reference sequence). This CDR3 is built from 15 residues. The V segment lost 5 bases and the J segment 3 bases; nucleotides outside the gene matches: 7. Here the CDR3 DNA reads TGTGCCAGTAGTCTAGGGACAGGGATGGACACTGAAGCTTTCTTT. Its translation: CASSLGTGMDTEAFF. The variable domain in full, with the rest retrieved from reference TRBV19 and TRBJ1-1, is DGGITQSPKYLFRKEGQNVTLSCEQNLNHDAMYWYRQDPGQGLRLIYYSQIVNDFQKGDIAEGYSVSREKKESFPLTVTSAQKNPTAFYLCASSLGTGMDTEAFFGQGTRLTVV.

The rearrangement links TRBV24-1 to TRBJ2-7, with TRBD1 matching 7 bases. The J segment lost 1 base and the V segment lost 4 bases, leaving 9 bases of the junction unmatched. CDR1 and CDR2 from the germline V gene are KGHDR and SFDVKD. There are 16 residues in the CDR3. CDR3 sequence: CATSDPRGQESYEQYF. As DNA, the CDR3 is TGTGCCACCAGTGACCCCCGCGGACAGGAGTCCTACGAGCAGTACTTC.

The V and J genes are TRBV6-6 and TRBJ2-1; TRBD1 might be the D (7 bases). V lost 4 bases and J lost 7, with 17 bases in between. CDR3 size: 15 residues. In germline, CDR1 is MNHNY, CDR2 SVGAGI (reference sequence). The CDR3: CASSSRGRKLNEQFF. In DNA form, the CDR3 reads TGTGCCAGCAGTTCCAGGGGGAGGAAGTTGAATGAGCAGTTCTTC.

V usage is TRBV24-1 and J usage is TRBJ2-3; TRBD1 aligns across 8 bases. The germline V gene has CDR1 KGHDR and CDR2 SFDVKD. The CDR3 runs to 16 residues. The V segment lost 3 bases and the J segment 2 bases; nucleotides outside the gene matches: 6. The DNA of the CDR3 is TGTGCCACCAGTGATCTCGGGACAGGTGACACAGATACGCAGTATTTT. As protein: CATSDLGTGDTDTQYF.

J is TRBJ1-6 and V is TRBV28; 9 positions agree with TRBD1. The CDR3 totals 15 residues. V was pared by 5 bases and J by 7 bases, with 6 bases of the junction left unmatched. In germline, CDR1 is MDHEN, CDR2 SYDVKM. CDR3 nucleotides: TGTGCCAGCAGTCCTACGGGACAGGGAAATTCACCCCTCCACTTT. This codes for CASSPTGQGNSPLHF.

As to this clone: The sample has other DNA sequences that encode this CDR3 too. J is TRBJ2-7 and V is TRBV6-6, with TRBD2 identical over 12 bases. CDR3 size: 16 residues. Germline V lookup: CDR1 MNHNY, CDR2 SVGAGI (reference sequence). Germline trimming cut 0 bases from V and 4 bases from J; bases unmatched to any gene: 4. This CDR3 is CASSYSITSGGYEQYF. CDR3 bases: TGTGCCAGCAGTTACTCAATCACTAGCGGGGGGTACGAGCAGTACTTC.

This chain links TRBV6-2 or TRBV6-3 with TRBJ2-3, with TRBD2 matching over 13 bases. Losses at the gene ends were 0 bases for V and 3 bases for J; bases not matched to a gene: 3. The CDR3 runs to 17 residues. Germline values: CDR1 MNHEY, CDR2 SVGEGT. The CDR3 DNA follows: TGTGCCAGCAGTTACTCCGGACTAGCGGGAGTAACAGATACGCAGTATTTT. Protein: CASSYSGLAGVTDTQYF.

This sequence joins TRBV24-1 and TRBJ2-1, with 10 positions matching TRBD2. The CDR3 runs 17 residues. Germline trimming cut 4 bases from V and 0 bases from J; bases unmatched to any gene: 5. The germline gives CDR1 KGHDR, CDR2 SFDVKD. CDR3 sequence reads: CATSDTSGMFSYNEQFF. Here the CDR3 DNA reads TGTGCCACCAGTGACACTAGCGGGATGTTCTCCTACAATGAGCAGTTCTTC.

The CDR3 bases are TGTGCCAGCAGTGAAACGGGGTGGAGCTCCTACAATGAGCAGTTCTTC. Its translation is CASSETGWSSYNEQFF. The chain employs TRBV2 and TRBJ2-1; a possible D gene is TRBD2 (5 bases). The CDR3 totals 16 residues. Germline V CDR1 and CDR2: SNHLY, FYNNEI. Trimming cost V 2 bases and J 0 bases, with 11 bases left between them.

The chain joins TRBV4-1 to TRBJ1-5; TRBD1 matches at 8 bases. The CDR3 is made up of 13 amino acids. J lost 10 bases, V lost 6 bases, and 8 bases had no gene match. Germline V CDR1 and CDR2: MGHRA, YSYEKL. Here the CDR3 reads CASSDDRGRPQHF. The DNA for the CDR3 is TGCGCCAGCAGTGATGACAGGGGACGCCCCCAGCATTTT.